One sample yielded the 27 T cell receptor beta chains listed below, sequenced in a study of shared clonotypes between healthy human individuals. TCRdb's table, derived via immunoSEQ multiplex PCR, lists solely in-frame clones and lacks some. The sample lists about 1 million clones, around 76% occurring once. Sample: memory CD4+ T cells sorted from blood. The subset denotes: CD45RA-negative fraction. These receptors all stem from a man between 18 and 35 years old in good health.

The chain uses TRBV25-1 and TRBJ2-3; D gene uncertain. Trimming cost V 0 bases and J 1 base, with 14 bases left between them. Germline V CDR1 and CDR2: MGHDK, SYGVNS. The CDR3 is made up of 17 amino acids. CDR3 bases: TGTGCCAGCAGTGAATATCGGACGCTCGGCGGCACAGATACGCAGTATTTT. Translating it yields CASSEYRTLGGTDTQYF.

CDR3 residues: CASSPGLAGGHSYNEQFF. The CDR3 DNA is TGCGCCAGCAGCCCAGGGCTAGCGGGGGGGCACTCCTACAATGAGCAGTTCTTC. The chain is built from TRBV4-1 and TRBJ2-1, with TRBD2 matching over 12 bases. This CDR3 contains 18 residues. Germline CDR1 reads MGHRA; CDR2 reads YSYEKL. V lost 4 bases, J lost 0 bases, and 7 bases stayed unmatched.

The V call is TRBV11-3, the J call TRBJ2-1, with 10 bases aligning to TRBD2. The germline V gene has CDR1 SGHNT and CDR2 YENEEA. The CDR3 extends over 16 amino acids. V was pared by 2 bases and J by 6 bases, with 7 bases of the junction left unmatched. This CDR3 reads CASSLRGLAGVNEQFF. The CDR3 bases are TGTGCCAGCAGCTTACGAGGGCTAGCGGGAGTCAATGAGCAGTTCTTC.

The chain recombines TRBV10-3 with TRBJ1-5, with D perhaps matching TRBD1 (6 bases). Germline CDR1 ENHRY, CDR2 SYGVKD. This CDR3 region has 15 residues. Trimming took off 0 bases at V and 6 bases at J, with 12 bases between the two ends. The CDR3 sequence: CAISESGQGTQPQHF. CDR3 sequence (DNA): TGTGCCATCAGTGAGTCTGGGCAGGGGACTCAGCCCCAGCATTTT.

This clone was detected a few times. The same CDR3 can be traced to other DNA sequences in this sample. The V and J genes are TRBV6-6 and TRBJ2-2; unclear D gene. Germline CDR1 MNHNY, CDR2 SVGAGI (reference sequence). CDR3 length: 11 residues. Trimming took 8 bases from V and 1 from J, leaving 2 bases between them. The CDR3 reads CASRNTGELFF. CDR3 bases: TGTGCCAGCCGGAACACCGGGGAGCTGTTTTTT.

The rearrangement links TRBV2 to TRBJ2-3; 10 bases are shared with TRBD2. CDR1 is SNHLY, CDR2 FYNNEI, per germline. V dropped 5 bases and J dropped 2; count of bases not matched to a gene: 7. CDR3 length: 16 amino acids. For the CDR3, the DNA is TGTGCCAGCAGTACCGGGACTAGCGCCTCCACAGATACGCAGTATTTT. Protein product: CASSTGTSASTDTQYF.

This clone was counted once. The rearrangement uses TRBV21-1 and TRBJ2-7; the table's D call, TRBD1, was not checked against the DNA. TRBV21-1 is deemed a pseudogene. The CDR3 sequence is 15 residues long. The CDR3 DNA sequence: TGTGCCAGCAGCGCAAAAGGGCCGACAGGGTACGAGCAGTACTTC. Protein product: CASSAKGPTGYEQYF.

The chain carries TRBV10-1 and TRBJ2-3; D tentatively fits TRBD1 or TRBD2 (5 bases each). Germline V gives CDR1 WNHNN, CDR2 SYGVQD (reference sequence). Trimming took 6 bases from V and 0 from J, leaving 13 bases between them. The CDR3 sequence is 15 residues long. The CDR3 DNA reads TGCGCCAGCAGCTACGGGACGGGTAGCACAGATACGCAGTATTTT. It is translated as CASSYGTGSTDTQYF.

The J gene is TRBJ2-2, the V gene TRBV4-1, with 11 bases matching TRBD2. Germline V gene sequence: CDR1 MGHRA, CDR2 YSYEKL. V lost 0 bases, J lost 5 bases, and 2 bases stayed unmatched. The CDR3 spans 16 residues. CDR3 in amino acids: CASSQDVAGGTGELFF. CDR3 nucleotide sequence: TGCGCCAGCAGCCAAGATGTAGCGGGAGGGACCGGGGAGCTGTTTTTT.

The rearrangement uses TRBV5-4 and TRBJ2-1; TRBD2 matches 9 bases. There are 16 residues in the CDR3. The J segment lost 0 bases and the V segment lost 3 bases, leaving 4 bases of the junction unmatched. CDR1 and CDR2 (germline): SGHNT, YYREEE (reference sequence). The CDR3 sequence: CASSWSGGSSYNEQFF. CDR3 nucleotide sequence: TGTGCCAGCAGCTGGAGCGGGGGGAGCTCCTACAATGAGCAGTTCTTC.

On this clone: The sample contains more than one DNA sequence encoding this CDR3. The chain is built from TRBV29-1 and TRBJ1-1; tentatively, D is TRBD1 (5 bases). The CDR3 length is 14 residues. Germline V lookup: CDR1 SQVTM, CDR2 ANQGSEA. V shed 2 bases and J shed 1 base, with 11 bases lying between them. The CDR3 is CSVERGSGNTEAFF. CDR3 coding DNA: TGCAGCGTTGAAAGGGGATCAGGGAACACTGAAGCTTTCTTT. Full variable domain (outside the CDR3, taken from reference TRBV29-1 and TRBJ1-1): SAVISQKPSRDICQRGTSLTIQCQVDSQVTMMFWYRQQPGQSLTLIATANQGSEATYESGFVIDKFPISRPNLTFSTLTVSNMSPEDSSIYLCSVERGSGNTEAFFGQGTRLTVV.

This clone appeared once. The chain links TRBV5-1 to TRBJ2-7; D possibly corresponds to TRBD1 (6 bases). The CDR3 has 15 residues. The V and J ends lost 4 bases and 0 bases respectively, with 14 bases between them. From germline, CDR1 is SGHRS and CDR2 YFSETQ. The CDR3 bases are TGCGCCAGCAGCGGGGGCGGTGGGGCCTCCTACGAGCAGTACTTC. Translation: CASSGGGGASYEQYF.

The genes are TRBV10-3 and TRBJ2-3; 9 bases agree with TRBD2. Per the germline V gene, CDR1 is ENHRY and CDR2 is SYGVKD. This CDR3 spans 16 amino acids. The ends lost 2 bases at V and 2 bases at J; junction bases unmatched: 5. CDR3 DNA sequence: TGTGCCATCAGTGAGAGGCGGGAGGGCTCCACAGATACGCAGTATTTT. Its protein is CAISERREGSTDTQYF.

The V call is TRBV6-1, the J call TRBJ1-2; 7 positions agree with TRBD1. The V gene's germline CDR1 is MNHNS and CDR2 SASEGT. Trimming removed 6 bases from V and 4 bases from J; junction bases left unmatched: 8. The CDR3 is 14 residues long. The CDR3 sequence: CASRNDRDLYGYTF. The CDR3 DNA sequence: TGTGCCAGCAGGAATGACAGGGACCTCTATGGCTACACCTTC.

This clone has a handful of counts. The chain employs TRBV30 and TRBJ1-1, with no clear D. V was cut by 2 bases and J by 7 bases, with 11 bases left in between. This CDR3 has 12 residues. The germline CDR1 and CDR2 sequences are GTSNPN and SVGIG (reference sequence). The CDR3 protein is CAWSSNRDEAFF. For the CDR3, the DNA is TGTGCCTGGAGTTCGAATCGGGATGAAGCTTTCTTT.

DNA of the CDR3: TGTGCCAGCCGTGGACAGGGGGCGCCTGGGGCCAACGTCCTGACTTTC. The encoded protein is CASRGQGAPGANVLTF. V gene TRBV2 combines with J gene TRBJ2-6; TRBD1 aligns across 11 bases. Germline-derived CDR1 and CDR2 are SNHLY and FYNNEI. The CDR3 spans 16 residues. The trim removed 8 bases at V and 2 bases at J, leaving 5 bases unmatched.

This chain uses TRBV5-6 with TRBJ2-3; 14 nucleotides align to TRBD2. The CDR3 extends over 18 amino acids. V shed 3 bases and J 8 bases; nucleotides not matched to a gene: 14. Per germline, CDR1 SGHDT and CDR2 YYEEEE. CDR3 sequence (DNA): TGTGCCAGCAGCTCGGGACTAGCGGGAGTAACCACTACCTTTACGCAGTATTTT. It yields the protein CASSSGLAGVTTTFTQYF.

The gene calls are TRBV27 and TRBJ1-5, with 9 bases lining up with TRBD1. CDR1 is MNHEY and CDR2 is SMNVEV in the germline V gene (reference sequence). CDR3 length: 16 residues. V dropped 6 bases and J dropped 0; count of bases not matched to a gene: 6. CDR3 sequence: CASRDRGDYSNQPQHF. The CDR3 nucleotides are TGTGCCAGCAGGGACAGGGGCGATTATAGCAATCAGCCCCAGCATTTT.

V gene TRBV5-1 combines with J gene TRBJ2-5; 11 positions agree with TRBD1. This CDR3 has 16 residues. The junction had 6 bases not matched to a gene; V was cut back by 0 bases and J by 5 bases. Germline V lookup: CDR1 SGHRS, CDR2 YFSETQ. The CDR3 here is CASSLGGTGGSETQYF. Written as DNA, the CDR3 is TGCGCCAGCAGCTTGGGTGGGACAGGGGGATCGGAGACCCAGTACTTC.

This sequence joins TRBV7-8 and TRBJ1-5, with D uncertain. CDR1 SGHVS and CDR2 FQNEAQ come from the germline V gene. Trimming removed 1 base at V and 7 bases at J, with 14 bases between. The CDR3 is made up of 15 amino acids. The CDR3 reads CASSLGGGVRQPQHF. CDR3 nucleotides: TGTGCCAGCAGCTTAGGAGGCGGGGTTCGGCAGCCCCAGCATTTT.

This clone was counted only a few times. The genes are TRBV6-5 and TRBJ2-7; 7 positions agree with TRBD1. The length of the CDR3 is 16 residues. The trim removed 0 bases at V and 0 bases at J, leaving 5 bases unmatched. Germline V gives CDR1 MNHEY, CDR2 SVGAGI. The CDR3 spells CASSYSIQGSSYEQYF. Here the CDR3 DNA reads TGTGCCAGCAGTTACTCGATACAGGGGAGCTCCTACGAGCAGTACTTC.

The chain employs TRBV7-8 and TRBJ2-5, with D perhaps matching TRBD1 (6 bases). Germline V gene sequence: CDR1 SGHVS, CDR2 FQNEAQ. The CDR3 runs to 16 residues. Trimming removed 6 bases at V and 3 bases at J, with 20 bases between. The CDR3 DNA reads as TGTGCCAGCAGAGGGGGAGTTGTACCAACGGAAGAGACCCAGTACTTC. Translation gives CASRGGVVPTEETQYF. Full variable domain (remainder filled in from reference TRBV7-8 and TRBJ2-5): GAGVSQSPRYKVAKRGQDVALRCDPISGHVSLFWYQQALGQGPEFLTYFQNEAQLDKSGLPSDRFFAERPEGSVSTLKIQRTQQEDSAVYLCASRGGVVPTEETQYFGPGTRLLVL.

Points on this clone: Other DNA sequences in the same sample also yield this CDR3. The rearrangement uses TRBV5-1 and TRBJ2-1, with 9 bases identical to TRBD2. The CDR3 has 14 amino acids. Trimming took 4 bases from V and 3 from J; bases not matched to a gene: 2. From germline, CDR1 is SGHRS and CDR2 YFSETQ. This CDR3 is CASSPLAGYNEQFF. CDR3 coding DNA: TGCGCCAGCAGCCCACTAGCGGGCTACAATGAGCAGTTCTTC.

This clone was observed a few times. This chain uses TRBV2 with TRBJ1-1; D unresolved. CDR1 is SNHLY, CDR2 FYNNEI, per germline. The CDR3 is 13 residues long. Trimming took off 2 bases at V and 8 bases at J, with 12 bases between the two ends. DNA for the CDR3: TGTGCCAGCAGTGAACAGCGGGCGAGAGAAGCTTTCTTT. Encoded protein: CASSEQRAREAFF.

The chain recombines TRBV19 with TRBJ1-1; maybe TRBD1 (5 bases). The V gene lost 3 bases and the J gene lost 5 bases, with 16 bases spanning the gap. This CDR3 has 15 residues. Germline V gene lookup returns CDR1 LNHDA and CDR2 SQIVND (reference sequence). CDR3 residues: CASSILAGTGTEAFF. The CDR3 region has the DNA TGTGCCAGTAGTATTCTTGCAGGGACGGGAACTGAAGCTTTCTTT.

In its sample, this clone was seen a few times. The chain employs TRBV27 and TRBJ1-2, with D uncertain. This CDR3 is built from 12 residues. V was clipped by 5 bases and J by 3 bases, with 7 bases between them. Germline values: CDR1 MNHEY, CDR2 SMNVEV (reference sequence). The DNA for the CDR3 is TGTGCCAGCAGTCCCGAGTACTATGGCTACACCTTC. This codes for CASSPEYYGYTF.

The chain is built from TRBV6-5 and TRBJ2-7, with 7 bases fitting TRBD2. Per germline, CDR1 MNHEY and CDR2 SVGAGI. This CDR3 is built from 14 residues. V lost 6 bases, J lost 0 bases, and 5 bases stayed unmatched. CDR3 sequence reads: CASSIGGISYEQYF. The CDR3 DNA follows: TGTGCCAGCAGCATCGGGGGGATCTCCTACGAGCAGTACTTC.